The 7 T cell receptor beta chains in this list originate from one sample, sequenced in a study of T cells in localized non-small cell lung cancer (dated by TCRdb to about 2020). Libraries were constructed by the immunoSEQ multiplex PCR assay. Entries here come from immuneACCESS through TCRdb and include only in-frame sequences with V and J called. Some clones fail to appear in such tables; in the studies checked, an unresolved V gene covers under half of the shortfall, and the cause of the remainder is unknown. The sample data list around 25,000 clones, and roughly 80% of these were observed just once. Around 4.1% of the sample is held by the ten biggest clonotypes. Here the sequenced sample was peripheral blood, taken before any cancer treatment. The source of these receptors is a woman aged 40-69 years with stage I lung adenocarcinoma.

The chain couples TRBV6-6 to TRBJ2-7; D not certain. This CDR3 spans 12 amino acids. Trimming cost V 3 bases and J 3 bases, with 6 bases left between them. Germline V gene lookup returns CDR1 MNHNY and CDR2 SVGAGI (reference sequence). The CDR3 region is CASSYSRYEQYF. In nucleotides, the CDR3 is TGTGCCAGCAGTTATTCTCGCTACGAGCAGTACTTC.

CDR3 in amino acids: CASSLGGQAVYEQYF. CDR3 DNA: TGTGCCAGCAGCTTAGGGGGACAGGCCGTGTACGAGCAGTACTTC. The chain joins TRBV7-8 to TRBJ2-7; 8 nucleotides align to TRBD1. Germline assignment: CDR1 SGHVS and CDR2 FQNEAQ. The junction had 6 bases not matched to a gene; V was cut back by 1 base and J by 4 bases. The CDR3 contains 15 residues.

This chain links TRBV6-5 with TRBJ2-1; the D gene could be TRBD1 or TRBD2 (6 bases each). Germline loops: CDR1 MNHEY, CDR2 SVGAGI. The CDR3 is 15 amino acids. V was clipped by 2 bases and J by 8 bases, with 16 bases between them. The CDR3 nucleotides read TGTGCCAGCAGTTACGGGGGGCCTAGAGGGGATGAGCAGTTCTTC. Amino acids: CASSYGGPRGDEQFF.

This clone was detected only once. The chain joins TRBV2 to TRBJ1-2; 10 nucleotides agree with TRBD1. The CDR3 covers 15 residues. From germline, CDR1 is SNHLY and CDR2 FYNNEI. Unmatched junction bases numbered 7, after V lost 5 bases and J lost 4 bases. CDR3 nucleotides: TGTGCCAGCAGTCGAGGACAGGGGGTAGGCTATGGCTACACCTTC. It codes for CASSRGQGVGYGYTF. The variable domain in full, with the rest retrieved from reference TRBV2 and TRBJ1-2, is EPEVTQTPSHQVTQMGQEVILRCVPISNHLYFYWYRQILGQKVEFLVSFYNNEISEKSEIFDDQFSVERPDGSNFTLKIRSTKLEDSAMYFCASSRGQGVGYGYTFGSGTRLTVV.

The rearrangement links TRBV29-1 to TRBJ2-5, with D tentatively TRBD1 (5 bases). CDR1 and CDR2 from the germline V gene are SQVTM and ANQGSEA. The CDR3 is 13 residues long. Trimming stripped 1 base from V and 0 bases from J, with 6 bases between. The DNA of the CDR3 is TGCAGCGTTGAAGGACAGCACCAAGAGACCCAGTACTTC. It codes for CSVEGQHQETQYF.

The CDR3 here is CASSFRTENTEAFF. CDR3 nucleotide sequence: TGTGCCAGCAGCTTTCGGACGGAGAACACTGAAGCTTTCTTT. The V gene is TRBV7-8, the J gene TRBJ1-1; D gene unclear. The CDR3 is 14 amino acids. Germline V lookup: CDR1 SGHVS, CDR2 FQNEAQ. The ends were cut back, 3 bases at V and 1 base at J, with 9 bases in the middle.

The chain is built from TRBV19 and TRBJ2-3, with no clear D. This CDR3 comprises 12 residues. The V gene lost 3 bases and the J gene lost 2 bases, with 3 bases spanning the gap. Germline values: CDR1 LNHDA, CDR2 SQIVND (reference sequence). The CDR3 sequence is CASSMYTDTQYF. DNA for the CDR3: TGTGCCAGTAGTATGTACACAGATACGCAGTATTTT.